These T cell receptor beta chains were read from a single sample in a study of radiation and T cells in renal cell carcinoma. The protocol was immunoSEQ multiplex PCR, while the TCRdb copy is restricted to in-frame clones and leaves out a portion. The sample lists 120,000 or so clones, 75% to 85% occurring once. The sample consisted of blood, taken from a patient whose treatment included radiotherapy and nephrectomy. The source of these receptors is a woman aged 60 to 75 with renal cell carcinoma. Both conserved end residues are part of each CDR3. A D gene is named only where the DNA matches it firmly. Clone size, where shown, is once, few, many, or a class for clones that have expanded.

NA	TRBV7-2	once	TRBJ1-1	CASSSQGYTEAFF	TGTGCCAGCAGCTCCCAGGGATACACTGAAGCTTTCTTT
TRBD1	TRBV9	once	TRBJ2-2	CASSLQGIGELFF	TGTGCCAGCAGCCTACAGGGGATTGGGGAGCTGTTTTTT
NA	TRBV4-1	NA	TRBJ1-3	CASSQDLNLSGNTIYF	TGCGCCAGCAGCCAAGATCTAAATCTTTCTGGAAACACCATATATTTT
NA	TRBV11-3	NA	TRBJ2-7	CASSLEAGYEQYF	TGTGCCAGCAGCTTAGAGGCGGGATACGAGCAGTACTTC
NA	TRBV19	NA	TRBJ1-6	CASSRNGGQGSPLHF	TGTGCCAGTAGTCGGAACGGGGGGCAGGGTTCACCCCTCCACTTT
NA	TRBV7-9	NA	TRBJ2-2	CASSSDALSGELFF	TGTGCCAGCAGCTCGGACGCCCTGAGCGGGGAGCTGTTTTTT
NA	TRBV2	NA	TRBJ2-1	CASEQGVPTYNEQFF	TGTGCCAGCGAGCAGGGAGTCCCCACCTACAATGAGCAGTTCTTC
TRBD1	TRBV9	NA	TRBJ2-7	CASSKTGDGEQYF	TGTGCCAGCAGCAAGACAGGGGATGGCGAGCAGTACTTC
NA	TRBV9	NA	TRBJ2-6	CASSVEVDNSGANVLTF	TGTGCCAGCAGCGTAGAGGTGGACAACTCTGGGGCCAACGTCCTGACTTTC
NA	TRBV28	NA	TRBJ2-6	CASRRGPGANVLTF	TGTGCCAGCAGGCGGGGGCCTGGGGCCAACGTCCTGACTTTC
NA	TRBV27	once	TRBJ1-5	CASSLQGEPQHF	TGTGCCAGCAGCCTACAGGGAGAGCCCCAGCATTTT
NA	TRBV5-4	NA	TRBJ2-7	CASSLEVGREQYF	TGTGCCAGCAGCTTGGAGGTGGGGCGCGAGCAGTACTTC
NA	TRBV4-3	NA	TRBJ2-2	CASSQKAVNTGELFF	TGCGCCAGCAGCCAAAAGGCTGTAAACACCGGGGAGCTGTTTTTT
TRBD2	TRBV7-9	NA	TRBJ2-5	CASSLRTSGKETQYF	TGTGCCAGCAGCTTAAGGACTAGCGGTAAAGAGACCCAGTACTTC
TRBD1	TRBV19	NA	TRBJ2-5	CASSLRTGGIETQYF	TGTGCCAGTAGTCTTCGGACAGGGGGCATAGAGACCCAGTACTTC
NA	TRBV6-5	NA	TRBJ1-2	CASRSTDLGYTF	TGTGCCAGCAGGTCGACGGACTTGGGCTACACCTTC
TRBD1	TRBV19	few	TRBJ2-7	CASSIPGQGVDEQYF	TGTGCCAGTAGTATCCCGGGACAGGGGGTAGACGAGCAGTACTTC
NA	TRBV28	NA	TRBJ2-1	CASSPFGDEQFF	TGTGCCAGCAGCCCCTTCGGGGATGAGCAGTTCTTC
NA	TRBV5-1	NA	TRBJ2-1	CASSLGSVSYNEQFF	TGCGCCAGCAGCTTGGGGAGCGTCTCCTACAATGAGCAGTTCTTC
NA	TRBV7-2	few	TRBJ1-5	CASSPWEGLNQPQHF	TGTGCCAGCAGCCCGTGGGAGGGGCTCAATCAGCCCCAGCATTTT
NA	TRBV27	NA	TRBJ1-1	CASRPITQGLGTEAFF	TGTGCCAGCAGACCAATTACCCAGGGGCTCGGGACTGAAGCTTTCTTT
TRBD1	TRBV5-1	NA	TRBJ1-2	CASSLAFIVHRGNYGYTF	TGCGCCAGCAGCTTGGCCTTTATAGTCCACAGGGGCAACTATGGCTACACCTTC